This T cell receptor beta chain was found in a study of vaccination effects on CD4 cells after COVID-19. V shed 5 bases and J shed 6 bases, with 7 bases lying between them. The CDR3 sequence is 12 residues long. Germline V gene lookup returns CDR1 LNHDA and CDR2 SQIVND (reference sequence). Data came from immunoSEQ multiplex PCR; TCRdb stores just in-frame clones and leaves some out. The sample has tens of thousands of clones, roughly two thirds seen once. To note about this clone: The antigen remains undetermined.

Sequencing was preceded by expansion of antigen-specific CD4+ T cells with viral peptide pools in the ViraFEST assay. Once cultured for approximately 10 days, the cells underwent separation to obtain CD4+ T cells. Each vaccine recipient was nucleocapsid antibody negative and had no prior SARS-CoV-2 infection. After two million PBMC were placed in each well, they were cultured with approximately 10 IU/ml IL-2 and 10 ug/ml peptides. Half the medium was replaced with IL-2 medium on days 3 and 7. This receptor was identified in a human donor who received a COVID-19 vaccine. The rearrangement joins TRBV19 to TRBJ2-2; the D is unclear. The sequencing used CD4+ T cells from PBMCs cultured with HCoV-NL63 spike peptides, collected before COVID-19 vaccination. The CDR3 region has the DNA TGTGCCAGTAGTTTGAATCCCGGGGAGCTGTTTTTT. Translating gives CASSLNPGELFF.